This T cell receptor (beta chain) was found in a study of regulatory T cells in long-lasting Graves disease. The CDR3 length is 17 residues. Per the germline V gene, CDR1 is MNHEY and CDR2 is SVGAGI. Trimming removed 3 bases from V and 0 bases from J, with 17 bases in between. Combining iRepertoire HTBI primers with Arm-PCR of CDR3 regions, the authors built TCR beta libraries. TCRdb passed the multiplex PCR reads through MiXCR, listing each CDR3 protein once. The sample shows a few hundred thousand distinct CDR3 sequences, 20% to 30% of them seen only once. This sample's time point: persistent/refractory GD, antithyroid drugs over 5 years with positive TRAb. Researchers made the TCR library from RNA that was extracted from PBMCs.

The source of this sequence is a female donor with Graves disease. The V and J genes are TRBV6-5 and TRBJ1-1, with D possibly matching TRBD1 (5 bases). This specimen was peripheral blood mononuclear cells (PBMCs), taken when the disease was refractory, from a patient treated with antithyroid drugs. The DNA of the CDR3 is TGTGCCAGCAGTTATGCCCAGGGACTGAGAATGAACACTGAAGCTTTCTTT. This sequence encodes CASSYAQGLRMNTEAFF.